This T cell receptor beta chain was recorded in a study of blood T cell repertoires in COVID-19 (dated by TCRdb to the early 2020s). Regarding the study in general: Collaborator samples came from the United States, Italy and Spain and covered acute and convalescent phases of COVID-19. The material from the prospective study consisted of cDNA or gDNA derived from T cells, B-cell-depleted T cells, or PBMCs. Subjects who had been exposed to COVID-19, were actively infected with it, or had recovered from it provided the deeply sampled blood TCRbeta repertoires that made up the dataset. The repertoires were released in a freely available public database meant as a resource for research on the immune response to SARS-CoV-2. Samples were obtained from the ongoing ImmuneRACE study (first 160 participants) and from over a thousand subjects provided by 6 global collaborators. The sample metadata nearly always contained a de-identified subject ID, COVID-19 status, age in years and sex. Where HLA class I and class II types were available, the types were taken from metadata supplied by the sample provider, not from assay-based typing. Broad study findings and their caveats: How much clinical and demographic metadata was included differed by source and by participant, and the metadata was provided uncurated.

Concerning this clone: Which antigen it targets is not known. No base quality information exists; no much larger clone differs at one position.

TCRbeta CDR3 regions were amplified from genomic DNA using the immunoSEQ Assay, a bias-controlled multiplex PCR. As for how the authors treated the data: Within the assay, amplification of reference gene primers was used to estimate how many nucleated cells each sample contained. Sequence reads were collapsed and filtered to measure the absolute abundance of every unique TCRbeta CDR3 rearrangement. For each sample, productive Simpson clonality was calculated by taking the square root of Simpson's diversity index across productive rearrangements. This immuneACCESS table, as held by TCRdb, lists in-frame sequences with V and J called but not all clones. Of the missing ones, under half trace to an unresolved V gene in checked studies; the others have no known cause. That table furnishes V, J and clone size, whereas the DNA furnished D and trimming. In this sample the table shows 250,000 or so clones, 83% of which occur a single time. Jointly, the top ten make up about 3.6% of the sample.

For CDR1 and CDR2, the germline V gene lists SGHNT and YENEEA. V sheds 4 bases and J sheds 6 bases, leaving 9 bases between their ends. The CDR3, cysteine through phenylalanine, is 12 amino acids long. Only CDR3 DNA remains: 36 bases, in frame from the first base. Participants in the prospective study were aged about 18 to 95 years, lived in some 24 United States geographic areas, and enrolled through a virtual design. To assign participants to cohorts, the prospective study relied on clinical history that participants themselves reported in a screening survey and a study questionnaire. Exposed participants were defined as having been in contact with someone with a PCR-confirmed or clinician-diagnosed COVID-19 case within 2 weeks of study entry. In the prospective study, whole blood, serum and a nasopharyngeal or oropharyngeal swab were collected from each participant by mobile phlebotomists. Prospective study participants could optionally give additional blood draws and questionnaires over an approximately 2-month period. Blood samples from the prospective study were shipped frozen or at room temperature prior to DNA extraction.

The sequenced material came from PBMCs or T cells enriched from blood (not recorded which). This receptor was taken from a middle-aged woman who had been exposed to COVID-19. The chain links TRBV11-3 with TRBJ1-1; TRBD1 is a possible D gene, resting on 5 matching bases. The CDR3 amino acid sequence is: CASSWGGSEAFF. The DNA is TGTGCCAGCAGCTGGGGCGGATCTGAAGCTTTCTTT.